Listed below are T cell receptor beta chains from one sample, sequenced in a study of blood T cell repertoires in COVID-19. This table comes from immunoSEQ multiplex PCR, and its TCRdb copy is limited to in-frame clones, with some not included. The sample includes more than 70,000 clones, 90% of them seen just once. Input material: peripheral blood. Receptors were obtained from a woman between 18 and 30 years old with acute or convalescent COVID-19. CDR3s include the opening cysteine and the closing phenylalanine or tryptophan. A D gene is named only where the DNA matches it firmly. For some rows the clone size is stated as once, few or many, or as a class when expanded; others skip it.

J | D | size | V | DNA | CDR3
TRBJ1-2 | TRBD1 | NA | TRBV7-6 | TGTGCCAGCAGCTTAGAGGGACAGTCTATCTTC | CASSLEGQSIF
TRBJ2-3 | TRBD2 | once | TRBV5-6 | TGTGCCAGCAGCTCCGAACCGGGACTAGTTGCAGATACGCAGTATTTT | CASSSEPGLVADTQYF
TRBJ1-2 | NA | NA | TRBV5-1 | TGCGCCAGCCGGCAGGGGAACTATGGCTACACCTTC | CASRQGNYGYTF
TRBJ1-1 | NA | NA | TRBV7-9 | TGTGCCAGCAGCTTAGCTCCAGGGGCAGGGATGAACACTGAAGCTTTCTTT | CASSLAPGAGMNTEAFF
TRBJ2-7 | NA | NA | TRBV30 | TGTGCCTGGAGTGCCCCCGGCAGGGCCGCTTTAGAGCAGTACTTC | CAWSAPGRAALEQYF
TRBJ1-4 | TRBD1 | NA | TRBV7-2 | TGTGCCAGCAGCTTATACAGGGGAGATGAAAAACTGTTTTTT | CASSLYRGDEKLFF
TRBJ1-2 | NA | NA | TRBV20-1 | TGCAGTGCTAGTAAAACAGGTAGCTATGGCTACACCTTC | CSASKTGSYGYTF
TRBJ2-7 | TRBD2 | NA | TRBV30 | TGTGCCTGGGAACTAGCGGGAGCGTCCTACGAGCAGTACTTC | CAWELAGASYEQYF
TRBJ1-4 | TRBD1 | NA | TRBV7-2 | TGTGCCAGCAGCTTAGTGACAGGGGAGGGTGAAAAACTGTTTTTT | CASSLVTGEGEKLFF
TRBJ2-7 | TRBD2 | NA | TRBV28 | TGTGCCAGCACCTCGTTTCCTACTAGCGGCTACGAGCAGTACTTC | CASTSFPTSGYEQYF
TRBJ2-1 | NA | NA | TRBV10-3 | TGTGCCATAAGCCGGGACTCTCAACCATACAATGAGCAGTTCTTC | CAISRDSQPYNEQFF
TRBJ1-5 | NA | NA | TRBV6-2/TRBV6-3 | TGTGCCAGCAGTTACTTTTTGAGGGCCGGGCTAGATCAGCCCCAGCATTTT | CASSYFLRAGLDQPQHF
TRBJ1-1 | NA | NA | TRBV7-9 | TGTGCCAGCATTCTGATCGGGAACACTGAAGCTTTCTTT | CASILIGNTEAFF
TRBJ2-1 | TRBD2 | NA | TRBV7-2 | TGTGCCAGCAGATCTAGCGGGCTTCCGAACAATGAGCAGTTCTTC | CASRSSGLPNNEQFF
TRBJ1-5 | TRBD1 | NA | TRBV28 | TGTGCCAGCAGGGGGACAGGGTTTTATCAGCCCCAGCATTTT | CASRGTGFYQPQHF
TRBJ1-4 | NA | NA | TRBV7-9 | TGTGCCAGCAGCTTCGGCAGGGCGGCAACTAATGAAAAACTGTTTTTT | CASSFGRAATNEKLFF
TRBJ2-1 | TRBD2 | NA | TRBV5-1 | TGCGCCAGCAGCTTGGCGGCTAGCGGAGTATACAATGAGCAGTTCTTC | CASSLAASGVYNEQFF
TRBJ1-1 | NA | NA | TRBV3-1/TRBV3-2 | TGTGCCAGCAGCCCTCACGCGAAAAACACTGAAGCTTTCTTT | CASSPHAKNTEAFF
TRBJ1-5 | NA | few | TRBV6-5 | TGTGCCAGCAGTCCCGAAACAGGAGGCAATCAGCCCCAGCATTTT | CASSPETGGNQPQHF
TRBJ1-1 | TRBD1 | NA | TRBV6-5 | TGTGCCAGCAGTCCATCTCACAGGGGTTACACTGAAGCTTTCTTT | CASSPSHRGYTEAFF
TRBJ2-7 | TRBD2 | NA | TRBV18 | TGTGCCAGCTCACTCGGACTAGGCCCAGAAGAGCAGTACTTC | CASSLGLGPEEQYF
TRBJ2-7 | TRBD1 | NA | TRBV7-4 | TGTGCCAGCAGTACCGTTGGGACAGGGGAGGACGAGCAGTACTTC | CASSTVGTGEDEQYF
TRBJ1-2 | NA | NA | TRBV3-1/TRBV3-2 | TGTGCCAGCAGCCAAGGAAGGGAGTGGGGAGGCTACACCTTC | CASSQGREWGGYTF
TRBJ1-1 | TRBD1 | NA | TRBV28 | TGTGCCAGCAAAGGAGGGGGCGGCACTGAAGCTTTCTTT | CASKGGGGTEAFF
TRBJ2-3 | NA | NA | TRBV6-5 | TGTGCCAGCCGCTGGCGGCCCCCCGAAGATACGCAGTATTTT | CASRWRPPEDTQYF
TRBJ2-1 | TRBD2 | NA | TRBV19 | TGTGCCAGTAGTATTGGACGGGGGGTTAAGAGCTCCTACAATGAGCAGTTCTTC | CASSIGRGVKSSYNEQFF
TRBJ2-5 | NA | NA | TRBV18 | TGTGCCAGCTCACTGGGGCTCAGCGAGACCCAGTACTTC | CASSLGLSETQYF
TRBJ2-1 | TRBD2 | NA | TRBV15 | TGTGCCACCAGCAAGCTCGGCGGGAGGGCCTACAATGAGCAGTTCTTC | CATSKLGGRAYNEQFF
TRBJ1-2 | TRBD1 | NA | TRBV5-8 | TGTGCCAGCAGCTTCGGGGACAGGAGTCATCCCTATGGCTACACCTTC | CASSFGDRSHPYGYTF
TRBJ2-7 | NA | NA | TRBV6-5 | TGTGCCAGCAGTTACGGCCTCTCCTACGAGCAGTACTTC | CASSYGLSYEQYF
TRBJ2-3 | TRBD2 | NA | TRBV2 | TGTGCCAGCAGTGTCCAGCGGGGGCGTACAGATACGCAGTATTTT | CASSVQRGRTDTQYF
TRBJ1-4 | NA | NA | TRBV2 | TGTGCCAGCAGTCCAGGGGACGCAACTAATGAAAAACTGTTTTTT | CASSPGDATNEKLFF
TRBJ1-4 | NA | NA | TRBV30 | TGTGCCTGGAGTGCCGGGACACAAACTAATGAAAAACTGTTTTTT | CAWSAGTQTNEKLFF
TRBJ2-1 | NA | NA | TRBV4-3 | TGCGCCAGCAGCCAAGTAATCAGCGACCCATCACCCAACAATGAGCAGTTCTTC | CASSQVISDPSPNNEQFF
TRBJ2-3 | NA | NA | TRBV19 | TGTGCCAGTAGCAGTAGCGGAGCTAACACAGATACGCAGTATTTT | CASSSSGANTDTQYF
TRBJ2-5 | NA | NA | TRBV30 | TGTGCCTTAAGTATCGGAGCTCAAGAGACCCAGTACTTC | CALSIGAQETQYF
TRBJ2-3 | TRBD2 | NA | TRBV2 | TGTGCCACCCGGGGAGGACTAGACGTAGTTACGCAGTATTTT | CATRGGLDVVTQYF
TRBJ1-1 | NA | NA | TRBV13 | TGTGCCAGCAGCTTAAGAGGCAGCAAGAACACTGAAGCTTTCTTT | CASSLRGSKNTEAFF
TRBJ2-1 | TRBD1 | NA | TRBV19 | TGTGCCAGTAGTATGGGACAGGGTGTCAATGAGCAGTTCTTC | CASSMGQGVNEQFF
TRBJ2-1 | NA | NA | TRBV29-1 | TGCAGCGTTGAAGAAGGATCGGAGGAGCAGTTCTTC | CSVEEGSEEQFF
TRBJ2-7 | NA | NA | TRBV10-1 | TGCGCCAGCAGTGAAAACCGAGACGAGCAGTACTTC | CASSENRDEQYF
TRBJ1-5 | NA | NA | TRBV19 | TGTGCCAGTAGTAATATGGGAGGCAATCAGCCCCAGCATTTT | CASSNMGGNQPQHF
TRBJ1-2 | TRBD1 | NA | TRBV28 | TGTGCCAGCCAGGGGGACCGCTATGGCTACACCTTC | CASQGDRYGYTF
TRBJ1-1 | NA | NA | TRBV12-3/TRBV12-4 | TGTGCCAGCAGTTTATCCCCACCGAGGGAAGCTTTCTTT | CASSLSPPREAFF
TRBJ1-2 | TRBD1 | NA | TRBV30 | TGTGCTGCCTGGATCGGTAGGAGGGGGCATGGCTACACCTTC | CAAWIGRRGHGYTF
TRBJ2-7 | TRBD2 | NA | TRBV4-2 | TGTGCCAGCAGCCAAGATCCATGGGGGGGACCCTCCTACGAGCAGTACTTC | CASSQDPWGGPSYEQYF
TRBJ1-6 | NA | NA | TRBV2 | TGTGCCAGCACCCTAATCCTGAGGATTTCTAATTCACCCCTCCACTTT | CASTLILRISNSPLHF
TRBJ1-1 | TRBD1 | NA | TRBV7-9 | TGTGCCAGCAGCTCGACAGGGGGAAGTGAAGCTTTCTTT | CASSSTGGSEAFF
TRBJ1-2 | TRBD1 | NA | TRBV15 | TGTGCCACCAGCAGAGTAGAGGACAGGGGTTTCGCTAACTATGGCTACACCTTC | CATSRVEDRGFANYGYTF
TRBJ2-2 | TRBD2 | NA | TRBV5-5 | TGTGCCAGCAGCTTGTTTTCTAGCGGGGGGAACACCGGGGAGCTGTTTTTT | CASSLFSSGGNTGELFF
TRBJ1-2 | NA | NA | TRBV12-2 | TGTGCAAGTCGCTTAGGACCATTACTACAGGGTATCGATGGCTACACCTTC | CASRLGPLLQGIDGYTF
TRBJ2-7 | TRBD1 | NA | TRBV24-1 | TGTGCCACCAGTGAACGGGACAGTCGATCCTACGAGCAGTACTTC | CATSERDSRSYEQYF
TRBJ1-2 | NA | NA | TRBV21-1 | TGTGCCAGCCGTAGTAGTCCAAAACATGGCTACACCTTC | CASRSSPKHGYTF